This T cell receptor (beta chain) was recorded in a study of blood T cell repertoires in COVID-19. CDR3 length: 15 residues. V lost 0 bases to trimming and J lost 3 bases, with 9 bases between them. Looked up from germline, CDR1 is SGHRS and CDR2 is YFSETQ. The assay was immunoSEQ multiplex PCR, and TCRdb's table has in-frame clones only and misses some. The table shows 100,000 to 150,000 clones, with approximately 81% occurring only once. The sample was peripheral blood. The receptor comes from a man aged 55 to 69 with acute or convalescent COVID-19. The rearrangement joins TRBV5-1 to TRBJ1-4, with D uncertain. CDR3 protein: CASSLEGRANEKLFF. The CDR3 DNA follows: TGCGCCAGCAGCTTGGAAGGGAGGGCTAATGAAAAACTGTTTTTT.